What follows are 9 T cell receptor beta chains derived from one specimen sequenced in a study of CD4 T cells in relation to SARS-CoV-2 and coronaviruses. Unexposed donor CD4+ T cells date from about 2011-2018, before the COVID-19 pandemic. CD4+ T cells were isolated from the cells after around 10 days of culture. Using immunoSEQ multiplex PCR, the repertoire was profiled, and TCRdb retains in-frame clones only, with some absent. The sample lists over 20,000 clones, about 81% occurring once. Their target antigens are unknown. Material for sequencing was CD4+ T cells from PBMCs, cultured in vitro. The receptors were sampled from a human donor in good health.

This clone was seen just once. This chain uses TRBV7-8 with TRBJ1-2, with 8 bases fitting TRBD1. Germline loops: CDR1 SGHVS, CDR2 FQNEAQ. The CDR3 covers 14 residues. The J segment lost 2 bases and the V segment lost 1 base, leaving 0 bases of the junction unmatched. In nucleotides, the CDR3 is TGTGCCAGCAGCTTAGGGACAGGGAACTATGGCTACACCTTC. Translation gives CASSLGTGNYGYTF.

This clone was detected once. The chain couples TRBV7-2 to TRBJ1-3; the D gene is possibly TRBD1 (5 bases). The CDR3 loop spans 14 amino acids. The germline V and J ends were trimmed by 0 bases and 3 bases, with 6 bases remaining between them. Germline CDR1 is SGHTA and CDR2 is FQGNSA. The DNA for the CDR3 is TGTGCCAGCAGCTTAGCAGGGGTTGGAAACACCATATATTTT. Its protein product is CASSLAGVGNTIYF.

This CDR3 is CASSPRDSQGNEQFF. DNA for the CDR3: TGTGCCAGCAGCCCCCGGGACAGTCAGGGCAATGAGCAGTTCTTC. This sequence joins TRBV11-1 and TRBJ2-1, with TRBD1 matching over 7 bases. Unmatched junction bases numbered 10, after V lost 5 bases and J lost 6 bases. Germline V gene data show CDR1 as SGHAT and CDR2 as FQDESV (reference sequence). The CDR3 is 15 amino acids.

A few counts support this clone. The chain joins TRBV10-3 to TRBJ1-2, with 9 bases that match TRBD1. This CDR3 is built from 13 residues. In germline, CDR1 is ENHRY, CDR2 SYGVKD. V shed 4 bases and J 9 bases; nucleotides not matched to a gene: 6. The CDR3 DNA reads TGTGCCATCAGTGGGTTACAGGGGGCTAGCTACACCTTC. Translating it yields CAISGLQGASYTF.

Only a few counts were recorded for this clone. The gene calls are TRBV6-2 or TRBV6-3 and TRBJ2-1; the match to TRBD1 covers 7 bases. The J segment lost 4 bases and the V segment lost 2 bases, leaving 11 bases of the junction unmatched. Germline loops: CDR1 MNHEY, CDR2 SVGEGT. The CDR3 is 17 amino acids. This CDR3 reads CASSYDSLAGGYNEQFF. The DNA of the CDR3 is TGTGCCAGCAGTTACGACTCGTTGGCAGGGGGTTACAATGAGCAGTTCTTC.

This chain uses TRBV7-9 with TRBJ2-7; D possibly corresponds to TRBD1 (5 bases). Between the trimmed V and J ends, which lost 1 base and 2 bases, there was a span of 9 bases. This CDR3 is 14 amino acids long. Germline V lookup: CDR1 SEHNR, CDR2 FQNEAQ (reference sequence). The CDR3 sequence: CASSLVRAPYEQYF. CDR3 DNA: TGTGCCAGCAGCTTAGTCAGGGCTCCCTACGAGCAGTACTTC.

This sequence joins TRBV6-5 and TRBJ1-2, with TRBD1 matching over 8 bases. V lost 5 bases and J lost 8; bases outside the gene matches: 7. The CDR3 is 13 residues long. Looked up from germline, CDR1 is MNHEY and CDR2 is SVGAGI. CDR3 in amino acids: CASSTGTGRGYTF. For the CDR3, the DNA is TGTGCCAGCAGTACCGGGACAGGTCGCGGCTACACCTTC.

This chain connects TRBV11-2 to TRBJ2-1; a possible D gene is TRBD1 (6 bases). The CDR3 extends over 16 amino acids. The ends were cut back, 5 bases at V and 6 bases at J, with 20 bases in the middle. Germline V lookup: CDR1 SGHAT, CDR2 FQNNGV. This CDR3 is CASSPWAAQGFNEQFF. CDR3 coding DNA: TGTGCCAGCAGCCCCTGGGCGGCCCAGGGGTTCAATGAGCAGTTCTTC.

The V call is TRBV5-6, the J call TRBJ2-1, with TRBD1 matching over 9 bases. V dropped 0 bases and J dropped 6; count of bases not matched to a gene: 13. Germline values: CDR1 SGHDT, CDR2 YYEEEE. The length of the CDR3 is 18 residues. The DNA of the CDR3 is TGTGCCAGCAGCTTGGAGTTCGGCGAGGACAGGGGAGTCAATGAGCAGTTCTTC. It codes for CASSLEFGEDRGVNEQFF. The full variable domain, completed using reference TRBV5-6 and TRBJ2-1, is DAGVTQSPTHLIKTRGQQVTLRCSPKSGHDTVSWYQQALGQGPQFIFQYYEEEERQRGNFPDRFSGHQFPNYSSELNVNALLLGDSALYLCASSLEFGEDRGVNEQFFGPGTRLTVL.